Below, one T cell receptor (beta chain) is given with its context. Participants were aged about 18 to 90 years, lived in over 20 US areas, and enrolled virtually. Donors of Cohort 3 who recovered were those that had two negative PCRs, clearance, or symptom resolution. Sequencing used immunoSEQ multiplex PCR; TCRdb keeps in-frame clones, though not all of them. In the table there are 200,000 to 250,000 clones, around 84% of which are singletons. The data stem from a study of blood T cell repertoires in COVID-19. Study at large: Acute and convalescent COVID-19 specimens originated in the United States, Italy and Spain.

The CDR3 is 16 residues long. Between the trimmed V and J ends, which lost 1 base and 3 bases, there was a span of 16 bases. CDR1 and CDR2 from the germline V gene are MGHRA and YSYEKL. The TCR comes from a man aged 35 to 55 who had recovered from COVID-19. V gene TRBV4-1 combines with J gene TRBJ2-7; possible D gene TRBD1, 7 bases. Sequencing was done on a sample of PBMCs or T cells enriched from blood (not recorded which). CDR3 DNA sequence: TGCGCCAGCAGCCAAGGATTAGGCCAGGGGGGCTACGAGCAGTACTTC. Translating gives CASSQGLGQGGYEQYF.